This T cell receptor beta chain was recorded in a study of blood T cell repertoires in COVID-19. Study-level information: The United States, Italy and Spain supplied acute and convalescent COVID-19 samples. PBMCs, B-cell-depleted T cells, or T cells provided the cDNA or gDNA that made up the material.

Trimming removed 3 bases at V and 2 bases at J, with 13 bases between. The CDR3 length is 15 residues. Germline V gene data show CDR1 as LNHDA and CDR2 as SQIVND (reference sequence). Only in-frame clones appear in the TCRdb table, and some are missing; sequencing was by immunoSEQ multiplex PCR. The data contain about 70,000 clones, roughly 85% of them singletons. This chain connects TRBV19 to TRBJ2-5, with a tentative D call TRBD1 (6 bases). The sequenced material came from peripheral blood. The clonotype comes from a woman of 80 years or more with acute or convalescent COVID-19. CDR3 bases: TGTGCCAGTAGTATCGGACAGACTATTCAAGAGACCCAGTACTTC. It yields the protein CASSIGQTIQETQYF.